This TCR beta chain was documented in a study of blood T cell repertoires in COVID-19. The participants were between roughly 18 and 100 years old and came from under 25 US areas. The study assigned cohorts using participant-reported clinical history. Recovered status applied to Cohort 3 donors who had two consecutive negative PCRs. It also applied to those with clearance or with symptom resolution. As handled by the study authors: Amplification of reference gene primers provided the estimated nucleated cell counts. Profiling relied on immunoSEQ multiplex PCR, and the TCRdb table lists in-frame clones only, not all of them. That table gives V, J and clone size, and the DNA gave D and trimming. The sample includes around 240,000 clones, 80% to 90% of them seen just once. V was cut by 4 bases and J by 4 bases, with 14 bases left in between. Germline loops: CDR1 MNHEY, CDR2 SVGAGI. CDR3 size: 15 residues.

This sequence was found in a woman in her forties or fifties who had recovered from COVID-19. Sequenced sample: PBMCs or T cells enriched from blood (not recorded which). V is TRBV6-5 and J is TRBJ2-1; the D gene is possibly TRBD2 (5 bases). The CDR3: CASSSGVELYNEQFF. The CDR3 nucleotides read TGTGCCAGCAGTTCCGGGGTGGAACTATACAATGAGCAGTTCTTC.